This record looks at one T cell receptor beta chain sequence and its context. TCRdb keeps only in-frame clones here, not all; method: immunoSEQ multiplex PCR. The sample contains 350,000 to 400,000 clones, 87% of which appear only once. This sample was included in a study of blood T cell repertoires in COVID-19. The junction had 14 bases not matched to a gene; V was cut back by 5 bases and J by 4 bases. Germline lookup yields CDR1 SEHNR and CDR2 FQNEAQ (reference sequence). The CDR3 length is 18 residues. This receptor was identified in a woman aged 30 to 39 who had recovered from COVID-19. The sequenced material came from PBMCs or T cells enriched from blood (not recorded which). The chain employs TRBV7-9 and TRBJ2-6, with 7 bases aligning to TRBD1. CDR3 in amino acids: CASSSWDSFLLGANVLTF. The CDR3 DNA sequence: TGTGCCAGCAGCAGCTGGGACAGCTTTCTCCTCGGGGCCAACGTCCTGACTTTC. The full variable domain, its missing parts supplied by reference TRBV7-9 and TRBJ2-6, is DTGVSQNPRHKITKRGQNVTFRCDPISEHNRLYWYRQTLGQGPEFLTYFQNEAQLEKSRLLSDRFSAERPKGSFSTLEIQRTEQGDSAMYLCASSSWDSFLLGANVLTFGAGSRLTVL.